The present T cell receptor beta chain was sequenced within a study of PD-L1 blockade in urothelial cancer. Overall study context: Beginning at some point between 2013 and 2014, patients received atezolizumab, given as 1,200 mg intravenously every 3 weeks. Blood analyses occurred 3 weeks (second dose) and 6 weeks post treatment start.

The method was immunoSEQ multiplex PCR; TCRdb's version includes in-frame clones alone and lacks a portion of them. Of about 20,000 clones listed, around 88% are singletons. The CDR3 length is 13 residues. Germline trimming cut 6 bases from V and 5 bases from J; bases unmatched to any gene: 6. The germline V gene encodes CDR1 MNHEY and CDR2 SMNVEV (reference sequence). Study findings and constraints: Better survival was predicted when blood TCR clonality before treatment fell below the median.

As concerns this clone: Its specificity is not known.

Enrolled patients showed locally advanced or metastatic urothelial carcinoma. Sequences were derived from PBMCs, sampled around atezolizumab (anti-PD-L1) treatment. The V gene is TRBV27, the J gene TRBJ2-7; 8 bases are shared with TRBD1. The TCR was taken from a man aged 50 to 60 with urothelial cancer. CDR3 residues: CASRDRVLHEQYF. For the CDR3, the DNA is TGTGCCAGCAGGGACAGGGTTCTGCACGAGCAGTACTTC.